This is a list of T cell receptor beta chains from one sample in a study of radiation and T cells in renal cell carcinoma. Clones were read by immunoSEQ multiplex PCR, and TCRdb kept only the in-frame ones, dropping some. Counted here are about 120,000 clones, more than 80% occurring once; the ten biggest clones make up over 1.5%. The sample here was blood, taken from a patient whose treatment included radiotherapy and nephrectomy. The receptors were sampled from a woman aged 60 to 75 with renal cell carcinoma. Each CDR3 is given without its conserved first and last residue. Fields, in order: V gene, D gene, J gene, CDR3 protein. The D gene is left open where the match is weak.

v_call: TRBV18; d_call: .; j_call: TRBJ1-2; cdr3_aa: ASSPSGYQGYGYT
v_call: TRBV5-5; d_call: .; j_call: TRBJ1-4; cdr3_aa: ASSLVVGEKLF
v_call: TRBV7-9; d_call: .; j_call: TRBJ1-1; cdr3_aa: ASSLSGNTEAF
v_call: TRBV28; d_call: TRBD1; j_call: TRBJ2-5; cdr3_aa: ASSLTGGIQETQY
v_call: TRBV5-5; d_call: .; j_call: TRBJ1-1; cdr3_aa: ASIIADYSGTEAF
v_call: TRBV7-9; d_call: TRBD2; j_call: TRBJ2-7; cdr3_aa: ASSSGLAGPSSYEQY
v_call: TRBV6-1; d_call: .; j_call: TRBJ1-5; cdr3_aa: ASSDLRLGSNQPQH
v_call: TRBV2; d_call: .; j_call: TRBJ2-2; cdr3_aa: AAPGMGGELF
v_call: TRBV10-3; d_call: TRBD2; j_call: TRBJ2-1; cdr3_aa: AISEPGGVSGRYNEQF
v_call: TRBV9; d_call: .; j_call: TRBJ2-1; cdr3_aa: ASSDYSSRGYNEQF
v_call: TRBV25-1; d_call: TRBD2; j_call: TRBJ2-1; cdr3_aa: ASSVMGLAYNEQF
v_call: TRBV28; d_call: TRBD1; j_call: TRBJ2-7; cdr3_aa: ATRPGQPSYEQY
v_call: TRBV19; d_call: TRBD1; j_call: TRBJ2-7; cdr3_aa: ASSPVGQGGYEQY
v_call: TRBV6-5; d_call: .; j_call: TRBJ2-7; cdr3_aa: ASRSTGEGEQY
v_call: TRBV5-1; d_call: TRBD2; j_call: TRBJ2-3; cdr3_aa: ASSLEAGLTDTQY
v_call: TRBV28; d_call: .; j_call: TRBJ1-2; cdr3_aa: ASSLEEKIRGYT
v_call: TRBV6-1; d_call: TRBD1; j_call: TRBJ1-2; cdr3_aa: ASYLGGASYGYT
v_call: TRBV9; d_call: TRBD2; j_call: TRBJ2-7; cdr3_aa: ASSEGNSGGAFDEQY
v_call: TRBV4-1; d_call: TRBD1; j_call: TRBJ2-7; cdr3_aa: ASSQGPGTGVFYEQY
v_call: TRBV7-2; d_call: .; j_call: TRBJ2-1; cdr3_aa: ASSTLGGGNEQF
v_call: TRBV2; d_call: TRBD2; j_call: TRBJ2-7; cdr3_aa: ASSFTSGLGSYEQY
v_call: TRBV29-1; d_call: .; j_call: TRBJ2-2; cdr3_aa: SVPDRVAGSTGELF
v_call: TRBV6-1; d_call: .; j_call: TRBJ1-1; cdr3_aa: ASSPRDVLGTEAF
v_call: TRBV7-2; d_call: .; j_call: TRBJ2-3; cdr3_aa: ASSLSGLRGERTDTQY
v_call: TRBV9; d_call: .; j_call: TRBJ1-3; cdr3_aa: ASSGYRGEGGNTIY
v_call: TRBV28; d_call: TRBD1; j_call: TRBJ2-7; cdr3_aa: ASSLYRGSSYEQY
v_call: TRBV29-1; d_call: .; j_call: TRBJ1-4; cdr3_aa: SVLTDATNEKLF
v_call: TRBV5-1; d_call: .; j_call: TRBJ2-1; cdr3_aa: ASSLRGSYNEQF
v_call: TRBV9; d_call: .; j_call: TRBJ1-1; cdr3_aa: ASSADQGGGTEAF
v_call: TRBV28; d_call: .; j_call: TRBJ1-1; cdr3_aa: ASRGSREAF
v_call: TRBV4-3; d_call: TRBD2; j_call: TRBJ2-5; cdr3_aa: ASSQVAGAETQY
v_call: TRBV5-3; d_call: .; j_call: TRBJ2-3; cdr3_aa: ARRSRQNLTDTQY
v_call: TRBV14; d_call: .; j_call: TRBJ2-3; cdr3_aa: ASSPGWRSPRTDTQY
v_call: TRBV13; d_call: .; j_call: TRBJ2-1; cdr3_aa: ASSSTNSGEQF
v_call: TRBV6-5; d_call: .; j_call: TRBJ1-3; cdr3_aa: ASTPSRNGNTIY
v_call: TRBV4-2; d_call: .; j_call: TRBJ1-4; cdr3_aa: ASSQDQGREKLF
v_call: TRBV7-9; d_call: TRBD1; j_call: TRBJ1-1; cdr3_aa: ASSLPGTGNTEAF
v_call: TRBV6-5; d_call: .; j_call: TRBJ1-2; cdr3_aa: ASSGNGKT
v_call: TRBV6-5; d_call: .; j_call: TRBJ2-4; cdr3_aa: ASSNNIQY
v_call: TRBV5-6; d_call: .; j_call: TRBJ1-2; cdr3_aa: ASSLGRTAPYNYGYT
v_call: TRBV28; d_call: .; j_call: TRBJ2-5; cdr3_aa: ASSLVGRTETQY
v_call: TRBV9; d_call: TRBD1; j_call: TRBJ2-7; cdr3_aa: ASSSYGQDLYEQY
v_call: TRBV11-2; d_call: TRBD2; j_call: TRBJ2-3; cdr3_aa: ASSLEAGRGYTQY
v_call: TRBV9; d_call: TRBD2; j_call: TRBJ2-2; cdr3_aa: ASSFGTSGGLTGELF
v_call: TRBV29-1; d_call: .; j_call: TRBJ1-2; cdr3_aa: SVESRYEPGYT
v_call: TRBV4-1; d_call: .; j_call: TRBJ1-2; cdr3_aa: ASSQNSGGDGYT
v_call: TRBV16; d_call: .; j_call: TRBJ1-6; cdr3_aa: ASSQGLGENSPLH
v_call: TRBV7-8; d_call: TRBD2; j_call: TRBJ2-5; cdr3_aa: ASSLHSGGIEETQY
v_call: TRBV5-1; d_call: .; j_call: TRBJ2-5; cdr3_aa: ASGLGPQSETQY
v_call: TRBV27; d_call: .; j_call: TRBJ2-1; cdr3_aa: ASSLGLYSYNEQF
v_call: TRBV4-3; d_call: .; j_call: TRBJ1-2; cdr3_aa: ASSRPGEFGYT
v_call: TRBV7-3; d_call: .; j_call: TRBJ1-1; cdr3_aa: ASSLSISGEAF